These T cell receptor beta chains were read from a single sample in a study of memory CD4+ T cells and cytomegalovirus serostatus. TCRdb keeps only in-frame clones here, not all; method: immunoSEQ multiplex PCR. The sample lists tens of thousands of clones; about four fifths were seen once. The material sequenced was memory CD4+ T cells from blood. These receptors originate from an adult in good health and CMV-seropositive. CDR3s include the opening cysteine and the closing phenylalanine or tryptophan. Fields, in order: D gene, V gene, clone size, J gene, CDR3 DNA, CDR3 protein. D genes are given only for firm matches. The size field is filled for only some rows; it gives once, few, many or a size class.

d_call: .; v_call: TRBV23-1; clone_size: .; j_call: TRBJ1-5; cdr3_nt: TGCGCCAGCAGTCAATCGGTAGGGGTTTCGGATAGCAATCAGCCCCAGCATTTT; cdr3_aa: CASSQSVGVSDSNQPQHF
d_call: TRBD2; v_call: TRBV15; clone_size: .; j_call: TRBJ2-2; cdr3_nt: TGTGCCACCAGCAGAGGAGCGGGAGGGGGATACACCGGGGAGCTGTTTTTT; cdr3_aa: CATSRGAGGGYTGELFF
d_call: .; v_call: TRBV7-2; clone_size: .; j_call: TRBJ2-5; cdr3_nt: TGTGCCAGCAGCTCGGGGACAAAAGAGACCCAGTACTTC; cdr3_aa: CASSSGTKETQYF
d_call: .; v_call: TRBV30; clone_size: .; j_call: TRBJ2-3; cdr3_nt: TGTGCCTGGACAGGGTCCCGCGGCACAGATACGCAGTATTTT; cdr3_aa: CAWTGSRGTDTQYF
d_call: .; v_call: TRBV4-1; clone_size: .; j_call: TRBJ2-1; cdr3_nt: TGCGCCAGCAGTCTCTTGTTTGCCCACAATGAGCAGTTCTTC; cdr3_aa: CASSLLFAHNEQFF
d_call: TRBD1; v_call: TRBV5-1; clone_size: .; j_call: TRBJ1-1; cdr3_nt: TGCGCCAGCAGCTTTCAGGGGACAGGGACTGAAGCTTTCTTT; cdr3_aa: CASSFQGTGTEAFF
d_call: TRBD1; v_call: TRBV18; clone_size: .; j_call: TRBJ1-1; cdr3_nt: TGTGCCAGCTCTCCCCAGCAGGGGGGTAACACTGAAGCTTTCTTT; cdr3_aa: CASSPQQGGNTEAFF
d_call: .; v_call: TRBV6-1; clone_size: .; j_call: TRBJ1-3; cdr3_nt: TGTGCCAGCAGTGAATGGCCTGGAAACACCATATATTTT; cdr3_aa: CASSEWPGNTIYF
d_call: TRBD2; v_call: TRBV7-2; clone_size: .; j_call: TRBJ2-7; cdr3_nt: TGTGCCAGCAGCATCGGGACTAGCGGGGTCCCCTACGAGCAGTACTTC; cdr3_aa: CASSIGTSGVPYEQYF
d_call: .; v_call: TRBV5-4; clone_size: .; j_call: TRBJ1-2; cdr3_nt: TGTGCCAGCAGCTTGGTAGGCAGGGGTAATGGCTACACCTTC; cdr3_aa: CASSLVGRGNGYTF
d_call: TRBD1; v_call: TRBV5-6; clone_size: .; j_call: TRBJ2-6; cdr3_nt: TGTGCCAGCAGGCGACAGGGGGCCAACGGGGCCAACGTCCTGACTTTC; cdr3_aa: CASRRQGANGANVLTF
d_call: .; v_call: TRBV10-2; clone_size: .; j_call: TRBJ1-5; cdr3_nt: TGCGCCACCCAGGACAGTCGAAATCAGCCCCAGCATTTT; cdr3_aa: CATQDSRNQPQHF
d_call: TRBD2; v_call: TRBV2; clone_size: .; j_call: TRBJ2-3; cdr3_nt: TGTGCCAGCAGTGAAGGACTAGCGGGGGGCACAGATACGCAGTATTTT; cdr3_aa: CASSEGLAGGTDTQYF
d_call: .; v_call: TRBV5-1; clone_size: .; j_call: TRBJ2-2; cdr3_nt: TGCGCCAGCAGTCATACGGGCCCCAAGTCCGGGGAGCTGTTTTTT; cdr3_aa: CASSHTGPKSGELFF
d_call: TRBD1; v_call: TRBV4-2; clone_size: .; j_call: TRBJ1-4; cdr3_nt: TGTGCCAGCAGCCGGGACAGGGTAGGTGAAAAACTGTTTTTT; cdr3_aa: CASSRDRVGEKLFF
d_call: TRBD2; v_call: TRBV5-6; clone_size: .; j_call: TRBJ2-7; cdr3_nt: TGTGCCAGCAGCTTGGCCGTGCCTAGCGGAGGGTACGAGCAGTACTTC; cdr3_aa: CASSLAVPSGGYEQYF
d_call: TRBD1; v_call: TRBV28; clone_size: .; j_call: TRBJ1-3; cdr3_nt: TGTGCCAGCAGTGGTACCGGGACAGGGTGGCAAGAAAACACCATATATTTT; cdr3_aa: CASSGTGTGWQENTIYF
d_call: TRBD2; v_call: TRBV11-2; clone_size: .; j_call: TRBJ2-7; cdr3_nt: TGTGCCAGCAGCCCGCTCCCCGGGACTAGCGCCAACGAGCAGTACTTC; cdr3_aa: CASSPLPGTSANEQYF
d_call: TRBD1; v_call: TRBV30; clone_size: .; j_call: TRBJ1-3; cdr3_nt: TGTGCCTGGACGGGACAGGGAGGAAACACCATATATTTT; cdr3_aa: CAWTGQGGNTIYF
d_call: .; v_call: TRBV6-6; clone_size: .; j_call: TRBJ1-3; cdr3_nt: TGTGCCAGCACCTCGCCGGGCCAAGGAAACACCATATATTTT; cdr3_aa: CASTSPGQGNTIYF
d_call: .; v_call: TRBV28; clone_size: .; j_call: TRBJ2-1; cdr3_nt: TGTGCCAGCAGTAAATCCGGGACCGTCCGTTGGTATGAGCAGTTCTTC; cdr3_aa: CASSKSGTVRWYEQFF
d_call: .; v_call: TRBV29-1; clone_size: .; j_call: TRBJ1-3; cdr3_nt: TGCAGCGTCGACAGAGGAAACACCATATATTTT; cdr3_aa: CSVDRGNTIYF
d_call: .; v_call: TRBV5-1; clone_size: .; j_call: TRBJ1-3; cdr3_nt: TGCGCCAGCAGGGCGGCGGCGGGGCGGGCTTCTGGAAACACCATATATTTT; cdr3_aa: CASRAAAGRASGNTIYF
d_call: TRBD2; v_call: TRBV6-5; clone_size: .; j_call: TRBJ2-2; cdr3_nt: TGTGCCAGCACCGCGGGGAGGGGAAGGGCCGGGGAGCTGTTTTTT; cdr3_aa: CASTAGRGRAGELFF
d_call: TRBD1; v_call: TRBV5-1; clone_size: .; j_call: TRBJ2-7; cdr3_nt: TGCGCCAGTGGCCGGACCGGGACAGGGGGCGACGAGCAGTACTTC; cdr3_aa: CASGRTGTGGDEQYF
d_call: TRBD1; v_call: TRBV5-5; clone_size: once; j_call: TRBJ1-5; cdr3_nt: TGTGCCAGCAGCTTGGCCGGCGGGACAGTAAATCAGCCCCAGCATTTT; cdr3_aa: CASSLAGGTVNQPQHF
d_call: .; v_call: TRBV11-3; clone_size: .; j_call: TRBJ1-1; cdr3_nt: TGTGCCAGCAGCTTAAGTATGAACACTGAAGCTTTCTTT; cdr3_aa: CASSLSMNTEAFF
d_call: .; v_call: TRBV11-2; clone_size: few; j_call: TRBJ1-6; cdr3_nt: TGTGCCAGCAGCCGGACCGCGGGGATAGGTTCCTATAATTCACCCCTCCACTTT; cdr3_aa: CASSRTAGIGSYNSPLHF
d_call: .; v_call: TRBV18; clone_size: .; j_call: TRBJ1-5; cdr3_nt: TGTGCCAGCTCACGCGGCGTAGGGGGGGAAGGTCAGCCCCAGCATTTT; cdr3_aa: CASSRGVGGEGQPQHF
d_call: .; v_call: TRBV5-4; clone_size: .; j_call: TRBJ2-5; cdr3_nt: TGTGCCAGCAGCTTCGGAAACCAAGAGACCCAGTACTTC; cdr3_aa: CASSFGNQETQYF
d_call: TRBD1; v_call: TRBV6-1; clone_size: .; j_call: TRBJ2-5; cdr3_nt: TGTGCCAGCGGTGGTGGGGGGACAGGGGAAGAGACCCAGTACTTC; cdr3_aa: CASGGGGTGEETQYF
d_call: .; v_call: TRBV18; clone_size: .; j_call: TRBJ1-1; cdr3_nt: TGTGCCAGCTCCCGGGGGTTGAACACTGAAGCTTTCTTT; cdr3_aa: CASSRGLNTEAFF
d_call: .; v_call: TRBV5-5; clone_size: once; j_call: TRBJ2-5; cdr3_nt: TGTGCCAGCAGCCCGAGGGGGTTGGGGGGAGAGACCCAGTACTTC; cdr3_aa: CASSPRGLGGETQYF
d_call: TRBD2; v_call: TRBV6-1; clone_size: .; j_call: TRBJ2-7; cdr3_nt: TGTGCCAGCACGAAGCGGGAGGGCTACGAGCAGTACTTC; cdr3_aa: CASTKREGYEQYF